This T cell receptor (beta chain) came from a study of T cells after yellow fever vaccination. This CDR3 is built from 12 residues. Germline CDR1 and CDR2: MNHEY and SVGEGT. Trimming shortened V by 5 bases and J by 0 bases, and 5 bases separated the two germline ends. This clonotype occurred many times. TCRdb reanalysed the 5' RACE reads using MiXCR and keeps one entry per CDR3 protein. The sample lists fewer than 450,000 distinct CDR3 sequences, 11% occurring once. The TCR sequence derives from a man younger than 35 who received the YFV17D yellow fever vaccine. The sample consisted of PBMCs, taken on the day of the first yellow fever vaccination. The chain combines TRBV6-2 or TRBV6-3 with TRBJ2-7; D remains unclear. In DNA form, the CDR3 reads TGTGCCAGCAGTAGGAGCTCCTACGAGCAGTACGTC. It codes for CASSRSSYEQYV.